These 22 T cell receptor beta chains share one sample of origin, sequenced in a study of blood T cell repertoires in COVID-19 (dated by TCRdb to about 2020). Library generation was performed with the immunoSEQ multiplex PCR assay. What TCRdb holds here is the immuneACCESS table cut down to in-frame rearrangements. Part of the clones is not present; checked against another copy, under half of the missing clones reflect an unresolved V gene, and the others are unexplained. This sample is represented by roughly 200,000 clones; around 83% of them were singletons. The top ten clones comprise roughly 4.5% of the sample. Sequenced input: peripheral blood. All receptors derive from an elderly woman with acute or convalescent COVID-19.

About this clone itself: This sample also contains other DNA sequences that code for the same CDR3. The J gene is TRBJ2-1, the V gene TRBV18; 9 bases fit TRBD1. The V gene's germline CDR1 is KGHSH and CDR2 LQKENI. This CDR3 spans 16 amino acids. The junction had 8 bases not matched to a gene; V was cut back by 3 bases and J by 5 bases. The CDR3 loop reads CASSPPGQGWDNEQFF. Written as DNA, the CDR3 is TGTGCCAGCTCACCGCCGGGACAGGGCTGGGACAATGAGCAGTTCTTC.

For this clone: This specimen includes other DNA sequences encoding the same CDR3. The gene calls are TRBV11-3 and TRBJ1-1; D uncertain. CDR3 length equals 13 residues. Germline V gene lookup returns CDR1 SGHNT and CDR2 YENEEA. V shed 0 bases and J shed 1 base, with 3 bases lying between them. The CDR3: CASSLERNTEAFF. The CDR3 bases are TGTGCCAGCAGCTTAGAGCGGAACACTGAAGCTTTCTTT. Supplemented by reference TRBV11-3 and TRBJ1-1, the full variable domain reads EAGVVQSPRYKIIEKKQPVAFWCNPISGHNTLYWYLQNLGQGPELLIRYENEEAVDDSQLPKDRFSAERLKGVDSTLKIQPAELGDSAVYLCASSLERNTEAFFGQGTRLTVV.

The CDR3 here is CASSPGTGRSGANVLTF. The CDR3 coding sequence is TGTGCCAGTAGTCCCGGGACAGGGCGCTCTGGGGCCAACGTCCTGACTTTC. The chain couples TRBV19 to TRBJ2-6, with 9 nucleotides matching TRBD1. The germline V gene has CDR1 LNHDA and CDR2 SQIVND (reference sequence). The length of the CDR3 is 17 residues. V gave up 5 bases and J gave up 0 bases; unmatched junction bases: 5.

CDR3 loop: CASSVRNTIYF. Written as DNA, the CDR3 is TGTGCCAGTAGTGTAAGAAACACCATATATTTT. This rearrangement joins TRBV19 to TRBJ1-3, with D unclear. Between the trimmed V and J ends, which lost 5 bases and 5 bases, there was a span of 4 bases. Germline values: CDR1 LNHDA, CDR2 SQIVND (reference sequence). The CDR3 is made up of 11 amino acids.

A single count supports this clone. The gene calls are TRBV3-1 (or the pseudogene TRBV3-2) and TRBJ2-2, with TRBD2 identical over 8 bases. The J segment lost 1 base and the V segment lost 4 bases, leaving 5 bases of the junction unmatched. CDR3 size: 16 residues. Looked up from germline, CDR1 is LGHDT and CDR2 is YNNKEL (reference sequence). The CDR3 here is CASSLRTSRNTGELFF. In nucleotides, the CDR3 is TGTGCCAGCAGCCTAAGGACTAGCAGGAACACCGGGGAGCTGTTTTTT.

This chain links TRBV3-1 (or the pseudogene TRBV3-2) with TRBJ1-1, with D perhaps TRBD1 (5 bases). CDR3 length: 15 amino acids. The germline gives CDR1 LGHDT, CDR2 YNNKEL (reference sequence). V lost 1 base to trimming and J lost 1 base, with 10 bases between them. CDR3 sequence: CASSQGRGWNTEAFF. CDR3 bases: TGTGCCAGCAGCCAAGGGCGGGGCTGGAACACTGAAGCTTTCTTT.

This sequence joins TRBV27 and TRBJ2-5; 7 nucleotides line up with TRBD2. V lost 3 bases to trimming and J lost 2 bases; unmatched junction nucleotides: 3. CDR3 size: 14 residues. Germline V CDR1 and CDR2: MNHEY, SMNVEV (reference sequence). The CDR3 DNA is TGTGCCAGCAGTTTTTGGGGGGGACAAGAGACCCAGTACTTC. This gives the protein CASSFWGGQETQYF.

V and J are TRBV27 and TRBJ1-2; TRBD1 might be the D (5 bases). The CDR3 sequence is 12 residues long. V gave up 8 bases and J gave up 7 bases, with 14 bases separating them. Per germline, CDR1 MNHEY and CDR2 SMNVEV (reference sequence). This CDR3 is CASSGGFRGYTF. The DNA of the CDR3 is TGTGCCAGCTCTGGGGGGTTTCGTGGCTACACCTTC.

V is TRBV18 and J is TRBJ1-1; D gene ambiguous. This CDR3 region has 14 residues. Trimming stripped 6 bases from V and 1 base from J, with 12 bases between. CDR1 and CDR2 (germline): KGHSH, LQKENI. CDR3 sequence (DNA): TGTGCCAGCTCCACGTCGCGGCAGAACACTGAAGCTTTCTTT. It encodes CASSTSRQNTEAFF.

This clone was observed once. V usage is TRBV29-1 and J usage is TRBJ1-5, with 8 bases that match TRBD1. This CDR3 spans 16 amino acids. The germline CDR1 and CDR2 sequences are SQVTM and ANQGSEA. V was clipped by 8 bases and J by 5 bases; unmatched bases: 17. The CDR3 loop is CSPFLLRDRIDQPQHF. CDR3 nucleotide sequence: TGCAGCCCATTCCTCCTCCGGGACAGGATAGATCAGCCCCAGCATTTT.

The chain combines TRBV2 with TRBJ2-1; 7 positions match TRBD2. In germline, CDR1 is SNHLY, CDR2 FYNNEI. Trimming cost V 8 bases and J 9 bases; bases outside gene matches: 7. The CDR3 has 12 residues. The CDR3 nucleotides are TGTGCCAGCGGACCGGGAGGAGGTGAGCAGTTCTTC. Its protein product is CASGPGGGEQFF.

This rearrangement joins TRBV9 to TRBJ1-2; possible D gene TRBD1, 5 bases. The CDR3 spans 13 residues. V was shortened by 4 bases and J by 6 bases, with 13 bases between the two germline ends. CDR1 and CDR2 from the germline V gene are SGDLS and YYNGEE. For the CDR3, the DNA is TGTGCCAGCAGCATATCAGGGTATAATGGCTACACCTTC. Amino acids: CASSISGYNGYTF. The full variable domain, in which reference TRBV9 and TRBJ1-2 provide the parts outside the CDR3, is DSGVTQTPKHLITATGQRVTLRCSPRSGDLSVYWYQQSLDQGLQFLIQYYNGEERAKGNILERFSAQQFPDLHSELNLSSLELGDSALYFCASSISGYNGYTFGSGTRLTVV.

The chain employs TRBV2 and TRBJ2-7; 9 bases map to TRBD1. Germline V gene lookup returns CDR1 SNHLY and CDR2 FYNNEI. The CDR3 covers 15 residues. V lost 7 bases to trimming and J lost 0 bases; unmatched junction nucleotides: 7. CDR3 nucleotides: TGTGCCAGCACCCAGACAGGGGGAAGCTCCTACGAGCAGTACTTC. Its translation is CASTQTGGSSYEQYF.

This clone turned up a few times. The chain employs TRBV16 and TRBJ2-7; TRBD1 aligns across 7 bases. Trimming removed 4 bases from V and 7 bases from J; junction bases left unmatched: 13. The CDR3 sequence is 15 residues long. Germline V gene sequence: CDR1 KGHSY, CDR2 FQNENV. The DNA for the CDR3 is TGTGCCAGCAGCCCCCGGTCGGACAGGTTCGTAGAGCAGTACTTC. Encoded protein: CASSPRSDRFVEQYF.

V is TRBV7-2 and J is TRBJ1-2; TRBD1 might be the D (6 bases). V was shortened by 2 bases and J by 5 bases, with 9 bases between the two germline ends. The CDR3 is 13 residues long. The germline V gene has CDR1 SGHTA and CDR2 FQGNSA. The CDR3 region is CASSLRTAYGYTF. Here the CDR3 DNA reads TGTGCCAGCAGCTTAAGGACAGCTTATGGCTACACCTTC.

The rearrangement uses TRBV27 and TRBJ1-2, with D possibly matching TRBD1 (6 bases). The V gene lost 7 bases and the J gene lost 2 bases, with 11 bases spanning the gap. The CDR3 covers 13 residues. Germline-derived CDR1 and CDR2 are MNHEY and SMNVEV (reference sequence). The CDR3 is CASKGTSNYGYTF. The CDR3, as DNA: TGTGCCAGCAAGGGGACATCCAACTATGGCTACACCTTC.

J is TRBJ1-3 and V is TRBV7-9; possibly TRBD1 for D (6 bases). The CDR3 runs to 14 residues. V was pared by 2 bases and J by 2 bases, with 7 bases between. The germline CDR1 and CDR2 sequences are SEHNR and FQNEAQ (reference sequence). CDR3 loop: CASSLNRAGNTIYF. In DNA form, the CDR3 reads TGTGCCAGCAGCTTAAACAGGGCTGGAAACACCATATATTTT.

The chain carries TRBV5-4 and TRBJ2-5, with TRBD2 identical over 10 bases. The CDR3 sequence is 17 residues long. Germline loops: CDR1 SGHNT, CDR2 YYREEE (reference sequence). V shed 0 bases, J shed 4 bases, and the junction held 9 bases outside the gene matches. The CDR3 loop is CASSLVLAGDFTETQYF. The DNA of the CDR3 is TGTGCCAGCAGCTTGGTCCTAGCGGGAGATTTCACAGAGACCCAGTACTTC.

J is TRBJ2-2 and V is TRBV5-1; D unclear. The CDR3 has 15 amino acids. V lost 0 bases to trimming and J lost 4 bases, with 10 bases between them. Germline CDR1 and CDR2: SGHRS and YFSETQ. CDR3 nucleotide sequence: TGCGCCAGCAGCTTGGAGTCCCAGATCACCGGGGAGCTGTTTTTT. Amino acid sequence: CASSLESQITGELFF.

The V and J genes are TRBV7-8 and TRBJ2-7; TRBD1 matches 9 bases. This CDR3 is 13 amino acids long. V lost 4 bases and J lost 5; bases outside the gene matches: 3. Germline V lookup: CDR1 SGHVS, CDR2 FQNEAQ. This CDR3 is CASSSGQGDEQYF. The CDR3 DNA is TGTGCCAGCAGCTCGGGACAGGGCGACGAGCAGTACTTC.

This chain links TRBV5-1 with TRBJ1-1; 7 nucleotides agree with TRBD1. The germline CDR1 and CDR2 sequences are SGHRS and YFSETQ. The CDR3 runs 13 residues. V shed 4 bases and J 6 bases; nucleotides not matched to a gene: 6. CDR3: CASSLYRGSEAFF. The DNA for the CDR3 is TGCGCCAGCAGCCTATACAGGGGCTCTGAAGCTTTCTTT.

In its sample, this clone was seen once. V gene TRBV6-6 combines with J gene TRBJ2-3; possibly TRBD2 for D (6 bases). This CDR3 contains 15 residues. The germline gives CDR1 MNHNY, CDR2 SVGAGI (reference sequence). V was clipped by 7 bases and J by 1 base, with 15 bases between them. CDR3 DNA sequence: TGTGCCAGCATTGAGGAGGGAATCGGCACAGATACGCAGTATTTT. This translates into CASIEEGIGTDTQYF.